The text below deals with one T cell receptor beta chain. Using immunoSEQ multiplex PCR, the repertoire was profiled, and TCRdb retains in-frame clones only, with some absent. The sample has roughly 70,000 clones; about 87% are singletons. The sample originates from a study of blood T cell repertoires in COVID-19. CDR1 WNHNN and CDR2 SYGVQD come from the germline V gene (reference sequence). The V end was cut by 2 bases, the J end by 2 bases, with 9 bases between. The CDR3 is 14 amino acids. The sample taken for sequencing was peripheral blood. The TCR comes from a woman older than 75 with active COVID-19. The chain carries TRBV10-1 and TRBJ2-5; the D is unclear. CDR3 coding DNA: TGCGCCAGCAGTGAGATAACAGAGCAAGAGACCCAGTACTTC. It yields the protein CASSEITEQETQYF.